This T cell receptor beta chain was identified during a study of T cells after yellow fever vaccination. The study made its TCR cDNA through 5'RACE template switching. That step introduced a universal primer site along with UMIs. TCRdb passed the 5' RACE reads through MiXCR, listing each CDR3 protein once. The sample consists of about 500,000 distinct CDR3 sequences, about a sixth of them appearing once. Findings and limits, study-wide: When the response was secondary, it was weaker but reached its peak faster, day 5 versus 15. Most clones from primary vaccination were detected again post-booster (just under 97% CD4, 70% to 90% CD8).

This clonotype was found a few times. The target antigen is unknown. V gave up 6 bases and J gave up 2 bases; unmatched junction bases: 16. The CDR3 has 19 amino acids. This specimen consisted of PBMCs, obtained roughly 5 days after the first yellow fever vaccination. The TCR sequence derives from a man between 18 and 35 years old who received the YFV17D yellow fever vaccine. The V gene is TRBV12-3 or TRBV12-4, the J gene TRBJ2-6; 7 bases line up with TRBD1. The CDR3 protein is CASRGETGDSPAGANVLTF. CDR3 DNA sequence: TGTGCCAGCAGGGGGGAGACTGGGGACAGCCCCGCTGGGGCCAACGTCCTGACTTTC.